Sequencing of this T cell receptor (beta chain) was carried out in a study of response to subunit inactivated influenza vaccine. TCRdb used MiXCR to reprocess the RT-PCR reads, holding one entry per CDR3 protein. Counted here are some 800,000 distinct CDR3 sequences, roughly 20% occurring once; the ten biggest clones make up 9.5% to 13%. The CDR3 is 13 amino acids. The V gene's germline CDR1 is MNHNS and CDR2 SASEGT. V shed 8 bases, J shed 7 bases, and the junction held 5 bases outside the gene matches. General study points: The authors suggested that every seasonal influenza vaccination recruits few new T cells.

This clonotype was seen more than once but under ten times. Its antigen is not known. This sequence originates from a man over 45 who received an inactivated influenza vaccine. This specimen was PBMCs from blood, taken approximately 5 days after vaccination. This rearrangement joins TRBV6-1 to TRBJ1-6, with TRBD1 identical over 7 bases. The CDR3 spells CASRQGSNSPLHF. The CDR3 nucleotides are TGTGCCAGCCGACAGGGATCGAATTCACCCCTCCACTTT.